Listed here are 14 T cell receptor beta chains from one sample, sequenced in a study of T cell responses to AZD1222 COVID-19 vaccine. Data came from immunoSEQ multiplex PCR; TCRdb stores just in-frame clones and leaves some out. This sample carries about 85,000 clones, over 85% of them seen once, and the ten largest clones take about 3%. The specimen was peripheral blood, collected on day 0 of AZD1222 vaccination. These receptors all stem from an adult in good health.

The chain combines TRBV24-1 with TRBJ2-1; 7 bases align to TRBD2. The germline V gene has CDR1 KGHDR and CDR2 SFDVKD. This CDR3 has 16 amino acids. The trim removed 3 bases at V and 8 bases at J, leaving 12 bases unmatched. CDR3 residues: CATSDPGTMLADEQFF. Here the CDR3 DNA reads TGTGCCACCAGTGATCCAGGGACCATGCTAGCGGATGAGCAGTTCTTC.

The genes are TRBV29-1 and TRBJ2-3; 13 bases line up with TRBD2. Trimming removed 6 bases from V and 0 bases from J; junction bases left unmatched: 3. Per the germline V gene, CDR1 is SQVTM and CDR2 is ANQGSEA. There are 15 residues in the CDR3. CDR3 sequence (DNA): TGCAGCGTGAGGACTAGCGGGGGCAGCACAGATACGCAGTATTTT. Amino acid sequence: CSVRTSGGSTDTQYF.

This sequence joins TRBV7-9 and TRBJ2-7; 9 bases align to TRBD2. The CDR3 sequence is 15 residues long. With 1 base clipped from V and 0 bases from J, the junction kept 1 base outside the gene matches. Germline assignment: CDR1 SEHNR and CDR2 FQNEAQ (reference sequence). The CDR3 loop is CASSLGSGSSYEQYF. CDR3 coding DNA: TGTGCCAGCAGCTTAGGTAGCGGGAGCTCCTACGAGCAGTACTTC.

The chain couples TRBV2 to TRBJ1-6, with TRBD1 matching 8 bases. The CDR3 covers 14 residues. Trimming cost V 7 bases and J 7 bases; bases outside gene matches: 6. Germline-derived CDR1 and CDR2 are SNHLY and FYNNEI. This CDR3 reads CASNPTGANSPLHF. As DNA, the CDR3 is TGTGCCAGCAACCCGACAGGGGCGAATTCACCCCTCCACTTT.

This rearrangement joins TRBV28 to TRBJ2-1; 15 nucleotides match TRBD2. Germline V gene lookup returns CDR1 MDHEN and CDR2 SYDVKM. The length of the CDR3 is 17 residues. V shed 6 bases, J shed 7 bases, and the junction held 10 bases outside the gene matches. CDR3 sequence: CASSWTSGRAVGNEQFF. The CDR3, as DNA: TGTGCCAGCAGCTGGACTAGCGGGAGGGCCGTTGGTAATGAGCAGTTCTTC.

The chain couples TRBV6-5 to TRBJ2-5; 11 nucleotides line up with TRBD1. Germline V gene sequence: CDR1 MNHEY, CDR2 SVGAGI. The trim removed 7 bases at V and 7 bases at J, leaving 5 bases unmatched. The CDR3 is made up of 13 amino acids. CDR3 amino acids: CASMEGTGGTQYF. In DNA form, the CDR3 reads TGTGCCAGCATGGAAGGGACAGGGGGGACCCAGTACTTC.

This clone was observed once. The rearrangement uses TRBV5-1 and TRBJ1-6; 7 bases line up with TRBD1. Germline lookup yields CDR1 SGHRS and CDR2 YFSETQ. J was trimmed by 10 bases and V by 2 bases; bases with no gene match: 6. The CDR3 runs 14 residues. CDR3 in amino acids: CASSFGQADSPLHF. CDR3 nucleotide sequence: TGCGCCAGCAGCTTTGGACAGGCGGACTCACCCCTCCACTTT.

This chain joins TRBV27 and TRBJ1-2; 9 bases are shared with TRBD1. V lost 6 bases, J lost 6 bases, and 14 bases stayed unmatched. The CDR3 runs to 16 residues. The germline V gene has CDR1 MNHEY and CDR2 SMNVEV (reference sequence). The CDR3, as DNA: TGTGCCAGCAGCCGACAGGGGGGTGGTTCTCAGGATGGCTACACCTTC. Translation: CASSRQGGGSQDGYTF.

The J gene is TRBJ1-4, the V gene TRBV2; no definite D call. V lost 7 bases, J lost 7 bases, and 13 bases lay in between. CDR1 is SNHLY and CDR2 is FYNNEI in the germline V gene. This CDR3 comprises 13 residues. CDR3 DNA: TGTGCCAGCACAAAGGGTAATGGTGAAAAACTGTTTTTT. Translating gives CASTKGNGEKLFF.

In DNA, the CDR3 is TGTGCCAGCAGCCAAGATCTACTAGCGGGAACAAAGACCCAGTACTTC. It specifies CASSQDLLAGTKTQYF. The chain is built from TRBV3-1 (or the pseudogene TRBV3-2) and TRBJ2-5; 10 nucleotides line up with TRBD2. The ends lost 0 bases at V and 6 bases at J; junction bases unmatched: 7. The CDR3 has 16 residues. Germline loops: CDR1 LGHDT, CDR2 YNNKEL (reference sequence).

In this sample, this clone turned up once. V gene TRBV27 combines with J gene TRBJ2-7, with 7 bases aligning to TRBD2. CDR3 length: 14 residues. Germline CDR1 and CDR2: MNHEY and SMNVEV (reference sequence). V shed 6 bases, J shed 0 bases, and the junction held 5 bases outside the gene matches. CDR3 nucleotides: TGTGCCAGCAGGGGGGGGGAGACCTCCTACGAGCAGTACTTC. As protein: CASRGGETSYEQYF.

V is TRBV6-5 and J is TRBJ2-3; TRBD1 is a possible D gene (5 bases). Trimming stripped 8 bases from V and 5 bases from J, with 14 bases between. The V gene's germline CDR1 is MNHEY and CDR2 SVGAGI. CDR3 length: 13 residues. The DNA for the CDR3 is TGTGCCAGCGCGCCATGGGGCGGAGATACGCAGTATTTT. Protein sequence: CASAPWGGDTQYF.

The J gene is TRBJ2-7, the V gene TRBV16; 7 nucleotides line up with TRBD2. Germline V gene sequence: CDR1 KGHSY, CDR2 FQNENV. Unmatched junction bases numbered 8, after V lost 4 bases and J lost 2 bases. The CDR3 spans 15 residues. The CDR3 region is CASSPWQGGTYEQYF. CDR3 DNA: TGTGCCAGCAGCCCCTGGCAGGGAGGGACCTACGAGCAGTACTTC.

The rearrangement uses TRBV12-3 or TRBV12-4 and TRBJ1-1; D is ambiguous. The V end lost 6 bases, the J end lost 3 bases, and 11 bases lay between the germline ends. This CDR3 region has 13 residues. The CDR3 loop is CASSHSMDTEAFF. The CDR3 DNA is TGTGCCAGCAGCCATTCGATGGACACTGAAGCTTTCTTT.